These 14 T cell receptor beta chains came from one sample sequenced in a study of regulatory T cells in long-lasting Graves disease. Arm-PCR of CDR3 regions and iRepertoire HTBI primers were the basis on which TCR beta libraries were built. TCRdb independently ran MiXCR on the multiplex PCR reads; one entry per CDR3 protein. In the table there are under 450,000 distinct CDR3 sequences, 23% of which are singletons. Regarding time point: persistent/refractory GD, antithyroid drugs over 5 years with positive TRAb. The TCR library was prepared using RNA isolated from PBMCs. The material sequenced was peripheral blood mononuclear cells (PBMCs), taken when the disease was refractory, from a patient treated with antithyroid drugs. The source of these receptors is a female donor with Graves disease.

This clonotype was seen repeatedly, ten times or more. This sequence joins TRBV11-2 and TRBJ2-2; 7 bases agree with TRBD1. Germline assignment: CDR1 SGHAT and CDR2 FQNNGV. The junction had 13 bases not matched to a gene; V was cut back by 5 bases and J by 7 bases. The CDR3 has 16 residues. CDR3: CASSPRQGTGDGELFF. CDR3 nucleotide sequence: TGTGCCAGCAGCCCAAGACAGGGAACAGGGGACGGGGAGCTGTTTTTT.

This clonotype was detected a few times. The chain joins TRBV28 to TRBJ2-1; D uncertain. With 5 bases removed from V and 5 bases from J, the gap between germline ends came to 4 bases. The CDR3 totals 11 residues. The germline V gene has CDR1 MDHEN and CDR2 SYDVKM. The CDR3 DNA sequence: TGTGCCAGCAGTCCCCACAATGAGCAGTTCTTC. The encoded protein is CASSPHNEQFF.

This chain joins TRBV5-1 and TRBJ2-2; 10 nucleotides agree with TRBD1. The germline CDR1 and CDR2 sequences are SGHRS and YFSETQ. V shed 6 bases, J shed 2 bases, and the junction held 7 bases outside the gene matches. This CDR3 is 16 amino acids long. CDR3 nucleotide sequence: TGCGCCAGCAATCCGGGACAGGGGATAAACACCGGGGAGCTGTTTTTT. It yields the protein CASNPGQGINTGELFF. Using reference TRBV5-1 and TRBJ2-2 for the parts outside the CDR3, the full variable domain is KAGVTQTPRYLIKTRGQQVTLSCSPISGHRSVSWYQQTPGQGLQFLFEYFSETQRNKGNFPGRFSGRQFSNSRSEMNVSTLELGDSALYLCASNPGQGINTGELFFGEGSRLTVL.

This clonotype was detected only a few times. In nucleotides, the CDR3 is TGTGCCAGCTCACGCCCCCCGCGCGCTTTCTTT. It encodes CASSRPPRAFF. J is TRBJ1-1 and V is TRBV18; D is unresolved. The CDR3 runs to 11 residues. CDR1 and CDR2 (germline): KGHSH, LQKENI. The ends were cut back, 4 bases at V and 11 bases at J, with 11 bases in the middle.

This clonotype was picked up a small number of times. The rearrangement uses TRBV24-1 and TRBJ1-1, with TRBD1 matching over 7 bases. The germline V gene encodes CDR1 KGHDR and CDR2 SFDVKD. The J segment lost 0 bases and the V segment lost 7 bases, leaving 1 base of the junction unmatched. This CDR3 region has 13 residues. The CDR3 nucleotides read TGTGCCACCAGACAGGGGATGAACACTGAAGCTTTCTTT. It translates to CATRQGMNTEAFF.

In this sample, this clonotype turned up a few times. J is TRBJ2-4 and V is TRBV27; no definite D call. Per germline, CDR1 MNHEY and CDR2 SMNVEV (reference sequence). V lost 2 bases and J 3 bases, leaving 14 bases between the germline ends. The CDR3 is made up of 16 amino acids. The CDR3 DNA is TGTGCCAGCAGTTTAAGTGGGGTTGTCGGCAAAAACATTCAGTACTTC. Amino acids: CASSLSGVVGKNIQYF.

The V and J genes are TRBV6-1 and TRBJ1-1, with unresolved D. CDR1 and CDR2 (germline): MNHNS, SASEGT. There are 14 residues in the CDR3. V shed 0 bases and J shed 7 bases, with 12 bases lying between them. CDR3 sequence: CASSEAGLPIEAFF. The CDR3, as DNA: TGTGCCAGCAGTGAAGCTGGACTACCTATTGAAGCTTTCTTT.

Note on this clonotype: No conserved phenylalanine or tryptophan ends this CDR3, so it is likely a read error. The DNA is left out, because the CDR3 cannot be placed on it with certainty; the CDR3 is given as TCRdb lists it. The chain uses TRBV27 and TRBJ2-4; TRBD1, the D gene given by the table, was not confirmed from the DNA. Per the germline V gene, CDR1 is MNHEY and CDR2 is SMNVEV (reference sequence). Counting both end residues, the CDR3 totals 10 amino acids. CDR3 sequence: CASSLERQPA.

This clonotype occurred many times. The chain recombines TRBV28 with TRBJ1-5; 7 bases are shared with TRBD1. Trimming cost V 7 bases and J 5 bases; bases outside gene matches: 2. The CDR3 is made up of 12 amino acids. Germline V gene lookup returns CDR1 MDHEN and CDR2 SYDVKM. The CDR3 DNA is TGTGCCAGCACTACAGGGGATCAGCCCCAGCATTTT. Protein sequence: CASTTGDQPQHF.

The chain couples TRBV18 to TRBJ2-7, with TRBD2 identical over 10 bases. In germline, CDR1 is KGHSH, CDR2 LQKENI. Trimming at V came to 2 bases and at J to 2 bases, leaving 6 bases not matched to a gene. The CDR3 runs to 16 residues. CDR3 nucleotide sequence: TGTGCCAGCTCACCAGCGGGACTAGCGAGGGCCTACGAGCAGTACTTC. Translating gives CASSPAGLARAYEQYF.

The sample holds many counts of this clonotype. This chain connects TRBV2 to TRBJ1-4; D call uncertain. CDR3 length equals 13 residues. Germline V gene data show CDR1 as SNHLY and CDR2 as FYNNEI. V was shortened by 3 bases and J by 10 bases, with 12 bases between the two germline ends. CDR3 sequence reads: CASSESERGKLFF. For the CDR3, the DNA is TGTGCCAGCAGTGAGTCGGAGCGGGGAAAACTGTTTTTT. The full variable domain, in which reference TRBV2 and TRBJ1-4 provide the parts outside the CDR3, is EPEVTQTPSHQVTQMGQEVILRCVPISNHLYFYWYRQILGQKVEFLVSFYNNEISEKSEIFDDQFSVERPDGSNFTLKIRSTKLEDSAMYFCASSESERGKLFFGSGTQLSVL.

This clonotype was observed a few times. This CDR3 reads CAWASGTYEQYF. The CDR3, as DNA: TGTGCCTGGGCGTCGGGGACCTACGAGCAGTACTTC. The V and J genes are TRBV30 and TRBJ2-7, with D possibly matching TRBD2 (5 bases). V lost 5 bases and J 2 bases, leaving 10 bases between the germline ends. Germline CDR1 is GTSNPN and CDR2 is SVGIG (reference sequence). The CDR3 runs 12 residues.

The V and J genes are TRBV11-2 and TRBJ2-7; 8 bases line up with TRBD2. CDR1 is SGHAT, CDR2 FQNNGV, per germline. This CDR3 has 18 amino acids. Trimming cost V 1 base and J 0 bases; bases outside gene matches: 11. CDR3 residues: CASSLVGGGRWSSYEQYF. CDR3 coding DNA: TGTGCCAGCAGCTTAGTCGGCGGCGGGAGGTGGAGCTCCTACGAGCAGTACTTC.

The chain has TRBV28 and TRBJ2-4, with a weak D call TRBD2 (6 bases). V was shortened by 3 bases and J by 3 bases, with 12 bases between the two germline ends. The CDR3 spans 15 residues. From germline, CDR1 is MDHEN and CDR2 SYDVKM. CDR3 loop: CASSFVGSGKNIQYF. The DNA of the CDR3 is TGTGCCAGCAGTTTTGTCGGGAGCGGCAAAAACATTCAGTACTTC. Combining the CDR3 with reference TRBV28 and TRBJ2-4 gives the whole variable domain DVKVTQSSRYLVKRTGEKVFLECVQDMDHENMFWYRQDPGLGLRLIYFSYDVKMKEKGDIPEGYSVSREKKERFSLILESASTNQTSMYLCASSFVGSGKNIQYFGAGTRLSVL.